What follows are 29 T cell receptor beta chains derived from one specimen sequenced in a study of CD8 T cells in Susac syndrome (dated by TCRdb to about 2019). The library was built by means of the immunoSEQ multiplex PCR assay. RNA was extracted with the RNeasy kit and roughly 0.45 to 1 ug was reverse transcribed using random hexamers. The public reads were quality trimmed at Q25 with fastp and then assembled into clones with MiXCR by TCRdb, keeping productive beta chains. Rows with one shared CDR3 protein collapse into an entry with the most common genes and DNA. For this sample the table gives 140,000 to 150,000 distinct CDR3 sequences, of which approximately 95% were detected only once. The ten top clones hold over 0.075% of the sample. The material sequenced was CD4+ T cells from PBMCs. These receptors all stem from a human donor with Susac syndrome.

This clonotype was picked up one time. This chain connects TRBV2 to TRBJ2-3; the match to TRBD2 covers 9 bases. The CDR3 totals 16 residues. V lost 4 bases to trimming and J lost 2 bases; unmatched junction nucleotides: 7. From germline, CDR1 is SNHLY and CDR2 FYNNEI. This CDR3 is CASSALTSGSTDTQYF. CDR3 coding DNA: TGTGCCAGCAGTGCGTTGACTAGCGGTTCCACAGATACGCAGTATTTT.

To note about this clonotype: A junction end diverges from the germline sequence, so it may reflect a read error. This rearrangement joins TRBV4-1 to TRBJ1-2; D remains ambiguous. This CDR3 has 16 residues. CDR1 MGHRA and CDR2 YSYEKL come from the germline V gene. The CDR3 sequence: CASSQEGLTNNYGYTF. CDR3 nucleotide sequence: TGCGCCAGCAGTCAAGAAGGACTCACTAATAACTATGGCTACACCTTC.

The chain joins TRBV20-1 to TRBJ1-5, with 8 nucleotides matching TRBD1. This CDR3 comprises 16 residues. The J segment lost 2 bases and the V segment lost 5 bases, leaving 11 bases of the junction unmatched. Germline lookup yields CDR1 DFQATT and CDR2 SNEGSKA (reference sequence). The CDR3 DNA reads as TGCAGTGCTTCTGAGGACAGGGCGGGAGGCAATCAGCCCCAGCATTTT. Protein sequence: CSASEDRAGGNQPQHF.

The genes are TRBV7-9 and TRBJ1-5; D gene uncertain. The CDR3 totals 14 residues. Trimming removed 5 bases at V and 2 bases at J, with 10 bases between. CDR1 is SEHNR and CDR2 is FQNEAQ in the germline V gene (reference sequence). The CDR3 DNA reads TGTGCCAGCAGCCGAAGTGGTGGCAATCAGCCCCAGCATTTT. As protein: CASSRSGGNQPQHF.

The rearrangement joins TRBV20-1 to TRBJ2-1; 9 positions match TRBD2. The V gene's germline CDR1 is DFQATT and CDR2 SNEGSKA (reference sequence). This CDR3 has 14 amino acids. V gave up 2 bases and J gave up 6 bases; unmatched junction bases: 5. The DNA for the CDR3 is TGCAGTGCTAGACTAGCGGGGAGTTCCAATGAGCAGTTCTTC. The encoded protein is CSARLAGSSNEQFF.

This rearrangement joins TRBV20-1 to TRBJ2-2; D may be TRBD2 (5 bases). With 2 bases removed from V and 3 bases from J, the gap between germline ends came to 22 bases. Germline assignment: CDR1 DFQATT and CDR2 SNEGSKA (reference sequence). This CDR3 region has 18 residues. The DNA of the CDR3 is TGCAGTGCTAGATTCGGCAGACGAAAAACCGGGGACACCGGGGAGCTGTTTTTT. It specifies CSARFGRRKTGDTGELFF.

The rearrangement links TRBV9 to TRBJ2-6, with D unclear. Germline CDR1 SGDLS, CDR2 YYNGEE. V was trimmed by 0 bases and J by 3 bases, leaving 7 bases between them. CDR3 length: 15 amino acids. The chain's CDR3 is CASSVEQHGANVLTF. DNA for the CDR3: TGTGCCAGCAGCGTAGAACAGCATGGGGCCAACGTCCTGACTTTC. Complete variable domain (other parts from reference TRBV9 and TRBJ2-6): DSGVTQTPKHLITATGQRVTLRCSPRSGDLSVYWYQQSLDQGLQFLIQYYNGEERAKGNILERFSAQQFPDLHSELNLSSLELGDSALYFCASSVEQHGANVLTFGAGSRLTVL.

CDR3 DNA sequence: TGTGCCAGCAGCTTCCCGGGACTAGCGCCCTATGTCACAGATACGCAGTATTTT. This gives the protein CASSFPGLAPYVTDTQYF. The chain is built from TRBV7-2 and TRBJ2-3, with 10 bases that match TRBD2. Germline V lookup: CDR1 SGHTA, CDR2 FQGNSA. After removal of 3 bases from V and 2 bases from J, the junction contained 11 bases not matched to a gene. The length of the CDR3 is 18 residues.

The chain couples TRBV29-1 to TRBJ1-1; no firm D call. Trimming took 5 bases from V and 1 from J, leaving 14 bases between them. The germline V gene has CDR1 SQVTM and CDR2 ANQGSEA. CDR3 length equals 14 residues. CDR3 residues: CSVSGMAENTEAFF. The DNA of the CDR3 is TGCAGCGTTTCCGGAATGGCCGAGAACACTGAAGCTTTCTTT.

V gene TRBV5-8 combines with J gene TRBJ2-7; tentatively, D is TRBD1 (6 bases). Trimming pared 2 bases from V and 5 bases from J, leaving 14 bases between. Germline values: CDR1 SGHTS, CDR2 YDEGEE. The CDR3 is 14 residues long. CDR3 nucleotide sequence: TGTGCCAGCAGCTTAACCGGGACAAGAGACGAGCAGTACTTC. Protein product: CASSLTGTRDEQYF.

The genes are TRBV6-5 and TRBJ2-3; D remains unclear. CDR3 length: 13 residues. Germline CDR1 is MNHEY and CDR2 is SVGAGI. Between the trimmed V and J ends, which lost 7 bases and 0 bases, there was a span of 8 bases. Here the CDR3 DNA reads TGTGCCAGCAAGTGGGCTAGCACAGATACGCAGTATTTT. This translates into CASKWASTDTQYF.

The chain has TRBV6-5 and TRBJ2-7; 10 positions match TRBD2. Germline lookup yields CDR1 MNHEY and CDR2 SVGAGI. Unmatched junction bases numbered 8, after V lost 6 bases and J lost 3 bases. The CDR3 has 15 residues. This chain's CDR3 is CASRIIAGGHYEQYF. DNA of the CDR3: TGTGCCAGCAGGATCATAGCGGGAGGACACTACGAGCAGTACTTC.

Comment on this clonotype: Germline and junction disagree at one end, which may indicate a read error. V and J are TRBV7-7 and TRBJ2-5, with TRBD2 matching 13 bases. Looked up from germline, CDR1 is SSHAT and CDR2 is FNYEAQ (reference sequence). CDR3 length: 15 amino acids. CDR3 sequence reads: CASSAGLAGVETQYF. CDR3 in DNA: TGTGCTAGCAGCGCCGGACTAGCGGGAGTTGAGACCCAGTACTTC.

This chain connects TRBV4-2 to TRBJ1-2; D unresolved. This CDR3 comprises 17 residues. Germline V gene lookup returns CDR1 LGHNA and CDR2 YNFKEQ. Trimming cost V 1 base and J 8 bases, with 23 bases left between them. CDR3 sequence reads: CASSQGQLQGGPGGYTF. For the CDR3, the DNA is TGTGCCAGCAGCCAAGGGCAGCTACAAGGCGGGCCAGGCGGCTACACCTTC.

V gene TRBV5-6 combines with J gene TRBJ2-3; weak D call: TRBD1 (6 bases). V dropped 0 bases and J dropped 7 bases, with 18 bases sitting between them. The CDR3 contains 16 residues. CDR1 and CDR2 from the germline V gene are SGHDT and YYEEEE. The CDR3 DNA follows: TGTGCCAGCAGCTTGGTAAAGACAGTGGGGGCCAATACGCAGTATTTT. Protein sequence: CASSLVKTVGANTQYF.

The V call is TRBV20-1, the J call TRBJ2-1, with 8 nucleotides matching TRBD2. Germline values: CDR1 DFQATT, CDR2 SNEGSKA (reference sequence). The trim removed 4 bases at V and 4 bases at J, leaving 15 bases unmatched. This CDR3 has 17 amino acids. CDR3 amino acids: CSAKSWGKGTRYNEQFF. The CDR3 DNA is TGCAGTGCTAAATCATGGGGTAAGGGGACTAGATACAATGAGCAGTTCTTC.

The rearrangement uses TRBV7-2 and TRBJ1-1; D remains ambiguous. Germline loops: CDR1 SGHTA, CDR2 FQGNSA. Trimming took off 5 bases at V and 7 bases at J, with 8 bases between the two ends. The CDR3 runs 11 residues. The CDR3 loop is CASSPRNEAFF. CDR3 bases: TGTGCCAGCAGCCCTCGGAATGAAGCTTTCTTT.

The chain carries TRBV6-5 and TRBJ2-7, with 8 bases lining up with TRBD1. CDR1 MNHEY and CDR2 SVGAGI come from the germline V gene. There are 14 residues in the CDR3. V was pared by 5 bases and J by 0 bases, with 3 bases of the junction left unmatched. Written as DNA, the CDR3 is TGTGCCAGCAGTAAACAGGGGGGCTCCTACGAGCAGTACTTC. Its protein is CASSKQGGSYEQYF.

This chain uses TRBV18 with TRBJ2-7; D is perhaps TRBD2 (6 bases). The CDR3 is made up of 13 amino acids. Germline CDR1 reads KGHSH; CDR2 reads LQKENI. Deletions cut 3 bases from V and 7 bases from J, with 13 bases between. The CDR3 is CASSPSGTGEQYF. The CDR3 DNA reads TGTGCCAGCTCACCTTCAGGGACTGGGGAGCAGTACTTC.

This chain uses TRBV28 with TRBJ2-5; a weak D match, TRBD1 (6 bases). The CDR3 runs 15 residues. Trimming removed 5 bases at V and 2 bases at J, with 15 bases between. The germline V gene has CDR1 MDHEN and CDR2 SYDVKM. The CDR3 coding sequence is TGTGCCAGCAGTGCCCCCGGGACAAAGCAAGAGACCCAGTACTTC. Protein product: CASSAPGTKQETQYF.

The chain is built from TRBV3-1 and TRBJ2-3; D possibly uses TRBD1 or TRBD2 (5 bases each). Between the trimmed V and J ends, which lost 0 bases and 4 bases, there was a span of 11 bases. CDR1 and CDR2 (germline): LGHDT, YNNKEL (reference sequence). The CDR3 contains 15 residues. Written as DNA, the CDR3 is TGTGCCAGCAGCCAAGATCATCTGGGGGCAGATACGCAGTATTTT. Protein product: CASSQDHLGADTQYF.

This sequence joins TRBV27 and TRBJ2-5; 7 nucleotides agree with TRBD1. After removal of 6 bases from V and 7 bases from J, the junction contained 8 bases not matched to a gene. The CDR3 sequence is 13 residues long. CDR1 MNHEY and CDR2 SMNVEV come from the germline V gene (reference sequence). This CDR3 is CASSLDRAGTQYF. CDR3 sequence (DNA): TGTGCCAGCAGCCTTGACAGGGCCGGGACCCAGTACTTC.

The V and J genes are TRBV3-1 and TRBJ2-5, with D perhaps being TRBD1 or TRBD2 (5 bases each). Trimming took 1 base from V and 3 from J, leaving 12 bases between them. Germline CDR1 and CDR2: LGHDT and YNNKEL (reference sequence). The CDR3 contains 15 residues. CDR3 nucleotides: TGTGCCAGCAGCCAAGCGGGACCTAAGGAAGAGACCCAGTACTTC. It specifies CASSQAGPKEETQYF.

This chain uses TRBV28 with TRBJ2-7; 8 bases are shared with TRBD2. The CDR3 runs 14 residues. The V gene's germline CDR1 is MDHEN and CDR2 SYDVKM. The V gene end was trimmed by 4 bases and the J gene end by 4 bases; junction bases not matched to a gene: 6. The CDR3 here is CASSSQRERYEQYF. The CDR3 DNA follows: TGTGCCAGCAGTTCTCAGCGGGAGAGGTACGAGCAGTACTTC.

The V call is TRBV4-2, the J call TRBJ2-1, with 8 bases aligning to TRBD2. This CDR3 has 16 residues. Germline trimming cut 4 bases from V and 6 bases from J; bases unmatched to any gene: 11. The germline V gene has CDR1 LGHNA and CDR2 YNFKEQ. The CDR3: CASSPSLLGGVNEQFF. CDR3 coding DNA: TGTGCCAGCAGCCCCTCCCTGCTCGGGGGGGTCAATGAGCAGTTCTTC.

The V and J genes are TRBV25-1 and TRBJ1-2; 9 bases line up with TRBD1. Unmatched junction bases numbered 5, after V lost 5 bases and J lost 4 bases. In germline, CDR1 is MGHDK, CDR2 SYGVNS. CDR3 length: 14 amino acids. CDR3 DNA: TGTGCCAGCAGTTCAACAGGGGGCAGCTATGGCTACACCTTC. Translation: CASSSTGGSYGYTF.

This rearrangement joins TRBV20-1 to TRBJ2-1; D call uncertain. Trimming pared 3 bases from V and 9 bases from J, leaving 9 bases between. This CDR3 region has 11 residues. Per germline, CDR1 DFQATT and CDR2 SNEGSKA (reference sequence). In DNA, the CDR3 is TGCAGTGCTAGGTCGCTCCTTGAGCAGTTCTTC. Translation gives CSARSLLEQFF.

This chain joins TRBV5-1 and TRBJ2-1, with D perhaps matching TRBD2 (5 bases). This CDR3 is 14 amino acids long. CDR1 SGHRS and CDR2 YFSETQ come from the germline V gene. V shed 0 bases and J shed 6 bases, with 10 bases lying between them. CDR3 nucleotides: TGCGCCAGCAGCTTGGCGACGGCGGGCAATGAGCAGTTCTTC. Protein product: CASSLATAGNEQFF.

The V call is TRBV19, the J call TRBJ1-6; TRBD1 matches 7 bases. V shed 7 bases, J shed 7 bases, and the junction held 4 bases outside the gene matches. CDR3 length: 13 amino acids. The V gene's germline CDR1 is LNHDA and CDR2 SQIVND (reference sequence). CDR3 in DNA: TGTGCCAGTAAGGGGACAGCGAATTCACCCCTCCACTTT. Translated: CASKGTANSPLHF.